A selection of T cell receptor beta chains follows, all from one sample in a study of T cell responses to AZD1222 COVID-19 vaccine. Some clones are missing from TCRdb's copy, which holds only in-frame ones; the method was immunoSEQ multiplex PCR. The data hold 110,000 to 150,000 clones, with 92% observed a single time. The specimen was peripheral blood, collected on day 0 of AZD1222 vaccination. These receptors all stem from an adult in good health. Each CDR3 is given with its conserved first and last residue.

TRBV28	11	TRBJ1-1	CASSGQAEAFF
TRBV29-1	14	TRBJ2-2	CSVSRDRDTGELFF
TRBV7-8	14	TRBJ1-3	CASSLSGSGNTIYF
TRBV5-6	14	TRBJ2-7	CASSLVLAAYEQYF
TRBV4-2	16	TRBJ2-1	CASSQEVGLAGEFRFF
TRBV19	17	TRBJ1-5	CASSIGTDVAGNQPQHF
TRBV6-5	15	TRBJ2-1	CASNALAGVSNEQFF
TRBV30	13	TRBJ1-3	CAWGTGAGNTIYF
TRBV11-2	14	TRBJ1-5	CASSLPGSGQPQHF
TRBV5-1	17	TRBJ2-2	CASSLRLAGGKIGELFF
TRBV7-9	15	TRBJ1-5	CASSLGGQGDQPQHF
TRBV6-5	16	TRBJ2-3	CASSLTSGGGGDTQYF
TRBV6-5	15	TRBJ1-6	CASGDSVSYNSPLHF
TRBV28	13	TRBJ1-2	CASTGGGRYGYTF
TRBV5-1	14	TRBJ2-2	CASGTSVNTGELFF
TRBV18	12	TRBJ1-2	CASSPWGGGYTF
TRBV29-1	12	TRBJ2-1	CSGGLARDEQFF